Listed here are 24 T cell receptor beta chains from one sample, sequenced in a study of T cells of healthy individuals. In TCRdb, the 5' RACE reads were re-called with MiXCR into one record per CDR3 protein. The sample lists some 100,000 distinct CDR3 sequences, 17% seen once, with roughly 6.2% in the top ten. All receptors come from a human donor in good health.

The sample holds many counts of this clonotype. The genes are TRBV20-1 and TRBJ2-1; 7 bases agree with TRBD2. V dropped 6 bases and J dropped 0; count of bases not matched to a gene: 8. The CDR3 length is 15 residues. Germline assignment: CDR1 DFQATT and CDR2 SNEGSKA (reference sequence). CDR3 nucleotide sequence: TGCAGTGCGAGAAGCGGGGACCTCTCCTACAATGAGCAGTTCTTC. Its protein product is CSARSGDLSYNEQFF.

This rearrangement joins TRBV4-3 to TRBJ2-7, with D unresolved. Germline values: CDR1 LGHNA, CDR2 YSLEER. Trimming took 4 bases from V and 4 from J, leaving 14 bases between them. The CDR3 is 14 amino acids. The CDR3 sequence: CASSPRASEYEQYF. The CDR3 coding sequence is TGCGCCAGCAGCCCCCGCGCCAGCGAGTACGAGCAGTACTTC.

J is TRBJ2-3 and V is TRBV20-1, with 10 positions matching TRBD2. Germline assignment: CDR1 DFQATT and CDR2 SNEGSKA (reference sequence). The CDR3 is 17 amino acids. Trimming at V came to 6 bases and at J to 5 bases, leaving 17 bases not matched to a gene. CDR3 in amino acids: CSATSAGLAGELDTQYF. The CDR3 DNA reads TGCAGTGCCACTAGTGCCGGGCTAGCGGGAGAATTAGATACGCAGTATTTT.

This clonotype was recorded many times. V and J are TRBV9 and TRBJ2-2, with D possibly matching TRBD1 (5 bases). V was trimmed by 2 bases and J by 6 bases, leaving 5 bases between them. Per germline, CDR1 SGDLS and CDR2 YYNGEE. The CDR3 is made up of 12 amino acids. CDR3 bases: TGTGCCAGCAGCGTCAGGGCCGGGGAGCTGTTTTTT. This sequence encodes CASSVRAGELFF. Full variable domain (missing parts from reference TRBV9 and TRBJ2-2): DSGVTQTPKHLITATGQRVTLRCSPRSGDLSVYWYQQSLDQGLQFLIQYYNGEERAKGNILERFSAQQFPDLHSELNLSSLELGDSALYFCASSVRAGELFFGEGSRLTVL.

This clonotype was detected once. Given a much more abundant clone one base away, this may be a read error. This chain joins TRBV5-1 and TRBJ1-3; 7 bases map to TRBD1. The length of the CDR3 is 15 residues. V shed 3 bases, J shed 0 bases, and the junction held 3 bases outside the gene matches. Germline V lookup: CDR1 SGHRS, CDR2 YFSETQ. The CDR3 region has the DNA TGCGCCAGCAGCTGGGACAGTAGCTCTGGAAACACCATATATTTT. Protein: CASSWDSSSGNTIYF.

J is TRBJ1-1 and V is TRBV7-2, with 8 bases that match TRBD1. CDR1 is SGHTA and CDR2 is FQGNSA in the germline V gene. The length of the CDR3 is 14 residues. V trimming: 3 bases; J trimming: 7 bases; junction bases outside the gene matches: 7. The CDR3 DNA reads TGTGCCAGCAGCTTTCGACAGGGGACGATTGAAGCTTTCTTT. Protein sequence: CASSFRQGTIEAFF. The complete variable domain, with remaining parts taken from reference TRBV7-2 and TRBJ1-1, reads GAGVSQSPSNKVTEKGKDVELRCDPISGHTALYWYRQSLGQGLEFLIYFQGNSAPDKSGLPSDRFSAERTGGSVSTLTIQRTQQEDSAVYLCASSFRQGTIEAFFGQGTRLTVV.

The V call is TRBV10-3, the J call TRBJ2-5; a weak D match, TRBD1 (5 bases). Germline V gene sequence: CDR1 ENHRY, CDR2 SYGVKD. V was clipped by 5 bases and J by 0 bases, with 13 bases between them. The CDR3 is made up of 15 amino acids. The CDR3 sequence is CAISRGPTYQETQYF. The CDR3 nucleotides are TGTGCCATCAGTAGGGGTCCAACGTACCAAGAGACCCAGTACTTC.

Many counts were recorded for this clonotype. DNA for the CDR3: TGTGCCAGCAGGGGGACGGGGAAAGCCAAAAACATTCAGTACTTC. Protein: CASRGTGKAKNIQYF. The chain carries TRBV2 and TRBJ2-4; D may correspond to TRBD1 or TRBD2 (5 bases each). CDR3 length: 15 residues. The V gene lost 6 bases and the J gene lost 0 bases, with 12 bases spanning the gap. Germline loops: CDR1 SNHLY, CDR2 FYNNEI.

This clonotype was seen only a few times. The chain uses TRBV20-1 and TRBJ2-3; 11 positions agree with TRBD2. There are 15 residues in the CDR3. Losses at the gene ends were 5 bases for V and 2 bases for J; bases not matched to a gene: 6. Germline V gives CDR1 DFQATT, CDR2 SNEGSKA (reference sequence). The DNA for the CDR3 is TGCAGTGCTGCGCTAGCGGGGGGTACCACAGATACGCAGTATTTT. Amino acids: CSAALAGGTTDTQYF.

The J gene is TRBJ1-5, the V gene TRBV20-1, with 9 nucleotides matching TRBD1. Germline V gives CDR1 DFQATT, CDR2 SNEGSKA (reference sequence). With V trimmed by 5 bases and J by 6 bases, 11 bases remained unmatched. The CDR3 has 15 amino acids. The CDR3 spells CSASPGQGWGQPQHF. The CDR3 DNA is TGCAGTGCTTCCCCCGGACAGGGGTGGGGTCAGCCCCAGCATTTT.

This clonotype has ten or more counts. The V gene is TRBV20-1, the J gene TRBJ2-7; a possible D gene is TRBD1 (6 bases). The CDR3 consists of 15 residues. With 6 bases removed from V and 0 bases from J, the gap between germline ends came to 18 bases. The germline CDR1 and CDR2 sequences are DFQATT and SNEGSKA (reference sequence). The CDR3 sequence is CSANLGGPSSYEQYF. Here the CDR3 DNA reads TGCAGTGCCAACCTAGGGGGTCCTAGCTCCTACGAGCAGTACTTC.

The chain is built from TRBV24-1 and TRBJ2-7; D might be TRBD2 (6 bases). Per germline, CDR1 KGHDR and CDR2 SFDVKD. Trimming took 3 bases from V and 2 from J, leaving 10 bases between them. CDR3 length equals 14 residues. The CDR3 bases are TGTGCCACCAGTGATATCGGGAGACCCTACGAGCAGTACTTC. Protein product: CATSDIGRPYEQYF.

This clonotype was recorded many times. The chain combines TRBV4-3 with TRBJ2-1; 7 nucleotides line up with TRBD2. V lost 4 bases to trimming and J lost 0 bases; unmatched junction nucleotides: 9. The CDR3 consists of 17 residues. CDR1 is LGHNA and CDR2 is YSLEER in the germline V gene. CDR3: CASSPTSSGSSYNEQFF. In nucleotides, the CDR3 is TGCGCCAGCAGCCCCACCTCTAGCGGAAGCTCCTACAATGAGCAGTTCTTC.

This clonotype has only a few counts. The chain has TRBV6-1 and TRBJ2-2, with TRBD2 identical over 11 bases. The V gene end was trimmed by 2 bases and the J gene end by 5 bases; junction bases not matched to a gene: 16. The germline V gene has CDR1 MNHNS and CDR2 SASEGT. The length of the CDR3 is 20 residues. This chain's CDR3 is CASSESPPWVAGGRTGELFF. The DNA for the CDR3 is TGTGCCAGCAGTGAATCCCCCCCGTGGGTAGCGGGGGGGCGGACCGGGGAGCTGTTTTTT.

This clonotype appeared once. Here the CDR3 reads CASSLPLGTGKPSSYEQYF. The CDR3 nucleotides are TGTGCCAGCAGCTTACCTTTGGGGACAGGGAAACCGAGCTCCTACGAGCAGTACTTC. This chain joins TRBV7-9 and TRBJ2-7, with 9 bases fitting TRBD1. The CDR3 runs 19 residues. The germline gives CDR1 SEHNR, CDR2 FQNEAQ (reference sequence). V lost 2 bases, J lost 0 bases, and 14 bases stayed unmatched.

V and J are TRBV6-5 and TRBJ1-6; D may be TRBD1 (5 bases). V gave up 0 bases and J gave up 7 bases, with 10 bases separating them. The CDR3 sequence is 15 residues long. Germline values: CDR1 MNHEY, CDR2 SVGAGI. The CDR3 loop reads CASSYSPGSNSPLHF. DNA of the CDR3: TGTGCCAGCAGTTACTCGCCAGGGTCAAATTCACCCCTCCACTTT.

V is TRBV5-5 and J is TRBJ2-2, with D uncertain. Trimming left V 1 base short and J 3 bases short, with 4 bases between. CDR3 length: 13 residues. CDR1 is SGHKS, CDR2 YYEKEE, per germline (reference sequence). The CDR3 is CASSLIYTGELFF. CDR3 bases: TGTGCCAGCAGCTTGATTTACACCGGGGAGCTGTTTTTT.

This clonotype has just a few counts. The CDR3 nucleotides read TGCAGTGCTACCGGCCGGAGCGGTAGAGCCTACAATGAGCAGTTCTTC. Amino acids: CSATGRSGRAYNEQFF. The chain has TRBV20-1 and TRBJ2-1; a possible D gene is TRBD2 (5 bases). Trimming left V 4 bases short and J 2 bases short, with 18 bases between. Germline assignment: CDR1 DFQATT and CDR2 SNEGSKA (reference sequence). This CDR3 comprises 16 residues.

This clonotype came up a few times. The chain joins TRBV4-1 to TRBJ1-1; TRBD1 matches 9 bases. CDR3 length: 16 residues. CDR1 is MGHRA, CDR2 YSYEKL, per germline. Unmatched junction bases numbered 6, after V lost 3 bases and J lost 1 base. This CDR3 reads CASSQDGTGRNTEAFF. CDR3 sequence (DNA): TGCGCCAGCAGCCAGGACGGGACAGGGCGGAACACTGAAGCTTTCTTT.

This rearrangement joins TRBV4-1 to TRBJ1-5; 8 nucleotides line up with TRBD1. The CDR3 covers 15 residues. Germline CDR1 MGHRA, CDR2 YSYEKL. V was pared by 3 bases and J by 7 bases, with 8 bases of the junction left unmatched. The CDR3 region is CASSQADRVGQPQHF. CDR3 nucleotide sequence: TGCGCCAGCAGCCAGGCGGACAGGGTCGGACAGCCCCAGCATTTT.

There are many counts of this clonotype. The chain recombines TRBV19 with TRBJ1-5, with D perhaps TRBD1 (6 bases). This CDR3 is built from 14 residues. CDR1 and CDR2 (germline): LNHDA, SQIVND (reference sequence). Deletions cut 9 bases from V and 4 bases from J, with 16 bases between. The CDR3 nucleotides read TGTGCCAGCCACTTAGGACAGCTAAATCAGCCCCAGCATTTT. It encodes CASHLGQLNQPQHF. The variable domain in full, completed from reference TRBV19 and TRBJ1-5, reads DGGITQSPKYLFRKEGQNVTLSCEQNLNHDAMYWYRQDPGQGLRLIYYSQIVNDFQKGDIAEGYSVSREKKESFPLTVTSAQKNPTAFYLCASHLGQLNQPQHFGDGTRLSIL.

The gene calls are TRBV6-5 and TRBJ1-2; D call uncertain. Looked up from germline, CDR1 is MNHEY and CDR2 is SVGAGI. The CDR3 is 13 amino acids. The V end was cut by 6 bases, the J end by 4 bases, with 12 bases between. The CDR3 sequence: CASSSTSFYGYTF. CDR3 DNA: TGTGCCAGCAGCTCTACCTCTTTCTATGGCTACACCTTC.

V is TRBV6-5 and J is TRBJ1-6; D is possibly TRBD1 (5 bases). This CDR3 has 16 amino acids. Trimming removed 7 bases from V and 4 bases from J, with 17 bases in between. CDR1 and CDR2 from the germline V gene are MNHEY and SVGAGI. The CDR3 nucleotides are TGTGCCAGCACTGACAGTCAAAACCATTATAATTCACCCCTCCACTTT. This codes for CASTDSQNHYNSPLHF.

This clonotype was picked up a small number of times. The rearrangement links TRBV20-1 to TRBJ1-5; D is undetermined. The V end was cut by 3 bases, the J end by 4 bases, with 13 bases between. Germline CDR1 is DFQATT and CDR2 is SNEGSKA (reference sequence). The length of the CDR3 is 14 residues. The DNA of the CDR3 is TGCAGTGCTAGTTATCGGGAGGGTAATCAGCCCCAGCATTTT. Its translation: CSASYREGNQPQHF.